The clone carrying this T cell receptor (beta chain) is labeled hyperexpanded (1% or more). Its antigen is still unknown. Trimming took off 8 bases at V and 0 bases at J, with 17 bases between the two ends. Germline-derived CDR1 and CDR2 are MDHEN and SYDVKM. This CDR3 comprises 16 residues. This sample stems from a study of metastatic and nonmetastatic thyroid tumors. Study as a whole: Repertoire data that came from the blood and tumor or nodule tissue of malignant and benign thyroid patients were compared. General study points: Patients with malignant thyroid tumors reportedly had significantly higher TCR beta diversity than those with benign nodules, in blood and tumor.

Original processing methods: The study built a papillary thyroid cancer distant-metastasis classifier from CDR3 differences across clinicopathological groups. TCRdb reanalyzed the PCR reads with MiXCR. For this entry, the V and J calls and clone size follow TCRdb and not the study's own pipeline. The top ten clones hold under 30% of a sample with roughly 4,000 clones, over 35% of them seen once. None of the patients had undergone any treatment ahead of thyroid surgery. The receptor's source is a male donor with papillary thyroid cancer or a benign thyroid nodule (not recorded which). Some clones in this sample may be carry-over from other donors' samples. The sequencing sample was made of tumor tissue. The V and J genes are TRBV28 and TRBJ2-1; D is perhaps TRBD1 or TRBD2 (6 bases each). The CDR3 nucleotides are TGTGCCAGCGGAAAGGGGGGTCTTACCTCCTACAATGAGCAGTTCTTC. Protein: CASGKGGLTSYNEQFF.